This TCR beta chain was captured by sequencing in a study of cytomegalovirus exposure and HLA in healthy donors (dated by TCRdb to 2016 to 2017). The study in broad terms: In an earlier analysis of 550 to 750 of the donors, 250 to 300 Gb of sequence data and about 110 million unique TCR beta sequences from about 180 million T cells were reported. An early release covering just under 650 HLA-typed donors comprised roughly 300 gigabases of sequencing data and around 85 million unique TCR sequences. Among the approximately 420 genotyped donors, about 83% belonged to the genetic ancestry cluster associated with self-reported Caucasian donors. The study was designed to test whether signatures of past pathogen exposure could be identified by cataloging public T cell receptors. Using immunosequencing, the study profiled T cell repertoires from 500 to 800 subjects and related those repertoires to cytomegalovirus serostatus. Along with the approximately 700-subject first cohort, a separate validation cohort of over a hundred different subjects was used. High-throughput TCR immunosequencing, statistical association of individual TCRs with disease status, and machine learning were combined to predict cytomegalovirus infection status. A later analysis re-analyzed previously published TCR beta repertoires from about 730 donors and added high-resolution HLA genotyping to study TCR occurrence patterns. The later analysis used no new phenotypic data to find candidate immune exposures, relying instead on TCR beta sequences and their occurrence across donors. In an earlier analysis of a few hundred of the donors, high-throughput TCR beta sequencing was used to judge whether each TCR beta V gene segment behaved as functional or pseudogenic. Donor age, sex, ethnicity and CMV serostatus were compiled together with the repertoire data. Genome-wide SNP genotypes for about 65% of the 666 donors were used in a later genetic analysis, which treated that subset as a discovery cohort. All discovery cohort repertoires had been generated on a single sequencing platform. HLA typing included class I and class II loci at four-digit resolution. Typing coverage varied by locus: roughly 629-640 donors for A, B, C, DRB1 and DQB1; approximately 500 for DQA1; around 610 for DPA1; more than 450 for DPB1. Because of strong linkage in the cohort, roughly 5 DR-DQ haplotypes were treated as single units for association and clustering. On average, roughly 200,000 unique TCR beta nucleotide sequences were sequenced per donor among 398 genotyped donors of the cohort, with roughly a sixth of those sequences being non-productive. On the study overall, not on this receptor specifically: A later genetic analysis reported fewer N-insertions in productive TCRs among donors in an Asian-associated ancestry cluster than the 666-donor mean. The authors suggested that the approach could potentially be generalized to other disease states and immunological phenotypes. Linkage disequilibrium might explain the correlated functional status among segregating V segments, but an unknown experimental factor could not be ruled out. In an earlier analysis of 450 to 750 of the donors, most TCR beta V segments appeared in productive rearrangements about 87% or about 30% of the time, broadly matching IMGT annotations. When HLA alleles, especially DR and DQ, strongly co-occurred, TCR associations were difficult to assign to individual alleles. Some IMGT-functional V segments, including TRBV6-2 and TRBV6-3, could not be distinguished by the 87-base-pair reads and were therefore excluded. In this cohort, only TCR beta chains were sequenced, and detectable features were limited by the absence of alpha or paired-chain data. An association between a missense DCLRE1C variant and V-gene and J-gene trimming of TCR beta chains was found in a later genetic analysis and replicated in an independent cohort. A further reported finding was that TCR beta sequences accurately predicted the HLA-A and HLA-B alleles for most subjects in the first cohort. Immune exposure information for the cohort was limited to CMV serostatus. Because HLA typing was missing for some donors at each locus, association tests included only the typed subset. At a false discovery rate of 0.05, a later analysis linked fewer than 20,000 TCR beta sequences to specific HLA alleles. While some public TCRs were present in many individuals, most TCR sequences turned up only very rarely across donors. A few of the identified cytomegalovirus-associated TCR beta chains were confirmed in vitro to be specific for cytomegalovirus antigens. In a later analysis, the rate of TCR association differed among HLA loci, with DRB1 alleles having the most associated TCRs and HLA-C alleles having the fewest. Most CMV-associated TCR beta chains appeared to be HLA-restricted in a later analysis, and the HLA associations seemed to be driven largely by CMV exposure. The study gave a list of under 200 TCR beta chains associated with cytomegalovirus. In a later analysis, HLA-associated TCR beta chains were found to be more clonally expanded and to have lower generation probabilities than equally common non-associated chains. The presence/absence analyses assumed that sequencing depth was roughly uniform across donors, and that assumption may not be true. The earlier analysis of approximately 590 of the donors excluded roughly 16 rarely observed V segments, including chromosome 9 orphons, because counts were too low. Several of the top co-occurrence clusters appeared to be linked to parvovirus B19, influenza, CMV and Epstein-Barr virus, according to a later analysis. The sequencing pipeline was judged likely to have produced a cluster of highly shared sequence variants as a technical artifact. Cytomegalovirus status was reported to be diagnosed by the classifier with high specificity and sensitivity in both the original and validation cohorts.

The cohort comprised 666 healthy bone marrow donors. All cohort members were sampled while nominally healthy, although unrecorded immune exposures were likely present. The donor was CMV seropositive and belonged to the group of about 290 seropositive cohort members. Every donor gave a peripheral blood sample, and the peripheral blood mononuclear cells from that sample were used for TCR beta sequencing. The Qiagen DNeasy Blood Extraction Kit was used to extract genomic DNA from the blood cell samples. The CDR3 spans 13 residues, from the cysteine through the phenylalanine. The entry retains the CDR3 DNA only, 39 bases that are in frame from base 1. CDR1 and CDR2, per the germline V gene, are SGHDT and YYEEEE. V and J lose 4 bases and 7 bases, and a span of 15 bases separates them. Receptor libraries were prepared by the immunoSEQ multiplex PCR assay. A mixture of 60 forward primers for TCR Vbeta segments and 13 reverse primers for TCR Jbeta segments was used in the multiplex PCR. The CDR3 region of rearranged TCR beta genes was amplified from genomic DNA by a multiplex PCR assay. The Illumina HiSeq System was used to sequence the amplified TCR beta libraries as 87-base-pair reads. The paper's data handling went like this. Across the 600 to 700 repertoires, a later analysis counted about 81 million unique TCR beta chains, approximately 12 million of which were shared by at least two donors. Raw reads were error-corrected and collapsed into unique sequences by a nearest-neighbor algorithm in which closely related sequences were merged to remove PCR and sequencing errors. V, D and J gene segments were assigned by aligning CDR3 sequences to IMGT reference sequences. Each retained sequence needed at least a six-nucleotide match to both a V gene segment and a J gene segment. Rearrangements were classified as productive when the CDR3 lacked stop codons and remained in frame with V and J, and all other rearrangements were classified as non-productive. Following IMGT convention, CDR3 was defined as the stretch from the second conserved V-encoded cysteine up to the conserved J-encoded phenylalanine. The earlier analysis of 500 to 750 of the donors excluded any sequence lacking an unambiguous match to a single V gene segment. An earlier analysis of fewer than 750 of the donors called V segments functional above 56.7% productive rearrangements and segregating when the between-donor standard deviation exceeded 5%. To diagnose cytomegalovirus status from the catalog of TCR beta chain sequences, a statistical classification framework was built. V and J gene assignment, in a later analysis, came from comparing TCR nucleotide sequences with IMGT/GENE-DB human TR gene sequences. Using the TCRdist pipeline, a later analysis assigned CDR3 sequences along with most-parsimonious VDJ recombination scenarios. In a later analysis, each TCR beta chain was defined by its CDR3 amino acid sequence together with its V-gene family, and reads without a unique V-gene family were excluded. In a later analysis, nearly 600 highly shared, low-generation-probability nucleotide sequences were removed to address suspected cross-contamination and a sequencing artifact. For each public chain, a later analysis derived a clonal expansion index from normalized ranks of inferred template counts within each repertoire. In a later analysis, generation probabilities were computed using a VDJ recombination model fitted to out-of-frame rearrangements, and the results were checked against IGoR. In a later analysis, hypergeometric tests were used to score TCR-TCR, TCR-HLA and TCR-CMV co-occurrence, with a repertoire-size bias correction applied to TCR pairs. False discovery rates were estimated in a later analysis by permuting HLA or CMV assignments 20 times. In a later analysis, co-occurring TCRs were grouped with DBSCAN, and TCRdist sequence similarity was added when clustering was performed within HLA-allele-positive subsets. Co-occurrence clustering excluded repertoires with fewer than 30,000 or more than 120,000 public chains, plus five with anomalous nucleotide sharing. As stored in TCRdb, this immuneACCESS dataset retains in-frame rearrangements with V and J assigned. A fraction of the clones does not appear; measured against another copy, unresolved V genes explain less than half of the discrepancy, and the remainder lacks a known reason. V and J calls and clone size are as listed in that table; D and trimming were resolved from the DNA. The sample table shows 120,000 to 150,000 clones, and roughly 80% are seen once. Under 4.5% of the sample rests with the top ten.

The sample holds one count of this clone. Its antigen is not yet known. No much larger clone is present one base from it, and per-base qualities are unavailable. This sequence originates from a middle-aged man in good health and CMV-seropositive. Sequencing input: PBMCs. The chain is encoded by TRBV5-6 joined to TRBJ2-7; the D segment could be TRBD2, given 6 matching bases. The CDR3 region has the sequence CASSAGYSWEQYF. The sequence in DNA is TGTGCCAGCAGCGCGGGGTATTCTTGGGAGCAGTACTTC.